The T cell receptor beta chain described here comes from a study of T-cell memory formation after mild COVID-19. The wider study: TCR clustering was largely donor specific. Notes on the study in general: Those CD4+ clones that contracted were mainly in CM and EM (CD8+ ones in EMRA).

A few counts support this clonotype. Its antigen is unknown. The CDR3 extends over 17 amino acids. With 5 bases clipped from V and 2 bases from J, the junction kept 15 bases outside the gene matches. Germline CDR1 reads SGHRS; CDR2 reads YFSETQ. Employing constant-segment primers, 5'RACE generated TCR alpha and TCR beta cDNA libraries bearing sample barcodes and UMIs. TCRdb used MiXCR to reprocess the 5' RACE reads, holding one entry per CDR3 protein. The sample yields 400,000 or so distinct CDR3 sequences, 20% seen once. This sequence was found in an adult woman who had mild COVID-19 (a few samples of this study predate the infection). Cell type and time point are not known. The sequenced material came from PBMCs or a T cell subset sorted from them (not recorded which). This rearrangement joins TRBV5-1 to TRBJ1-2; the match to TRBD1 covers 7 bases. In nucleotides, the CDR3 is TGCGCCAGCAGAATACGAGGGGACAGCGGCTCAAACTATGGCTACACCTTC. Protein product: CASRIRGDSGSNYGYTF.